Below are 20 T cell receptor beta chains sequenced from a single sample in a study of T cell repertoires in cytomegalovirus infection. TCRdb itself ran the reads through MiXCR, one entry per CDR3 protein. The sample includes 250,000 to 300,000 distinct CDR3 sequences, about 15% of them seen just once. Material for sequencing was CD8+ T cells from PBMCs. The receptors come from a human donor in good health (CMV status not recorded). Some clones in this sample may be carry-over from other donors' samples.

This clonotype appeared a few times. V is TRBV6-6 and J is TRBJ1-3; the D is unclear. Per germline, CDR1 MNHNY and CDR2 SVGAGI (reference sequence). The CDR3 has 13 residues. Trimming shortened V by 8 bases and J by 2 bases, and 10 bases separated the two germline ends. The CDR3 sequence is CASASGPGNTIYF. The CDR3 bases are TGTGCCAGCGCCAGCGGTCCTGGAAACACCATATATTTT.

This clonotype was detected many times. The chain is built from TRBV7-2 and TRBJ2-7, with 9 bases aligning to TRBD1. Trimming took 3 bases from V and 6 from J; bases not matched to a gene: 9. The CDR3 has 15 amino acids. Germline lookup yields CDR1 SGHTA and CDR2 FQGNSA. The CDR3 protein is CASSFGTGSLVEQYF. CDR3 in DNA: TGTGCCAGCAGCTTTGGGACAGGGTCTCTGGTCGAGCAGTACTTC.

There are a few counts of this clonotype. The junction differs from germline at one of its ends, possibly a read error. For the CDR3, the DNA is TGTGCTAGCAGCTTAAGGCAGGGTGGATACAATGAGCAGTTCTTC. It specifies CASSLRQGGYNEQFF. The V call is TRBV7-6, the J call TRBJ2-1; D is possibly TRBD1 (5 bases). This CDR3 is 15 amino acids long. Germline values: CDR1 SGHVS, CDR2 FNYEAQ.

Ten or more counts support this clonotype. V is TRBV19 and J is TRBJ2-2; unclear D gene. This CDR3 region has 15 residues. From germline, CDR1 is LNHDA and CDR2 SQIVND (reference sequence). Trimming shortened V by 1 base and J by 0 bases, and 6 bases separated the two germline ends. The CDR3 protein is CASSIVWPNTGELFF. CDR3 sequence (DNA): TGTGCCAGTAGTATAGTTTGGCCGAACACCGGGGAGCTGTTTTTT. Full variable domain (rest looked up from reference TRBV19 and TRBJ2-2): DGGITQSPKYLFRKEGQNVTLSCEQNLNHDAMYWYRQDPGQGLRLIYYSQIVNDFQKGDIAEGYSVSREKKESFPLTVTSAQKNPTAFYLCASSIVWPNTGELFFGEGSRLTVL.

Ten or more counts support this clonotype. The chain joins TRBV6-6 to TRBJ1-1; possible D gene TRBD1, 6 bases. The CDR3 spans 16 residues. The germline V and J ends were trimmed by 2 bases and 1 base, with 14 bases remaining between them. Germline CDR1 is MNHNY and CDR2 is SVGAGI (reference sequence). CDR3 sequence (DNA): TGTGCCAGCAGTTACCAACCGACAGGAGAGAACACTGAAGCTTTCTTT. Protein sequence: CASSYQPTGENTEAFF.

The chain uses TRBV2 and TRBJ1-1, with unresolved D. The CDR3 contains 14 residues. V lost 3 bases and J 0 bases, leaving 8 bases between the germline ends. CDR1 is SNHLY and CDR2 is FYNNEI in the germline V gene. The CDR3 DNA sequence: TGTGCCAGCAGTGAGTTCGAGGTGAACACTGAAGCTTTCTTT. This codes for CASSEFEVNTEAFF.

This clonotype was seen more than once but under ten times. V usage is TRBV5-1 and J usage is TRBJ2-5; 14 bases are a match to TRBD2. The junction had 5 bases not matched to a gene; V was cut back by 0 bases and J by 1 base. The V gene's germline CDR1 is SGHRS and CDR2 YFSETQ. The CDR3 covers 18 residues. The DNA of the CDR3 is TGCGCCAGCAGCTTGGGAGGGACTAGCGGGGGACCCCAAGAGACCCAGTACTTC. Translation: CASSLGGTSGGPQETQYF.

This clonotype was picked up many times. This rearrangement joins TRBV7-8 to TRBJ2-3; D might be TRBD2 (6 bases). V gave up 5 bases and J gave up 2 bases, with 8 bases separating them. The CDR3 totals 13 residues. Germline CDR1 SGHVS, CDR2 FQNEAQ. This CDR3 is CASSPGVTDTQYF. The CDR3 bases are TGTGCCAGCAGCCCGGGGGTCACAGATACGCAGTATTTT.

Written as DNA, the CDR3 is TGCAGTGCCACTAGCGGGGGGGCCGGCAATGAGCAGTTCTTC. It encodes CSATSGGAGNEQFF. The chain combines TRBV20-1 with TRBJ2-1, with 13 positions matching TRBD2. Germline trimming cut 6 bases from V and 6 bases from J; bases unmatched to any gene: 5. This CDR3 is built from 14 residues. Germline V gives CDR1 DFQATT, CDR2 SNEGSKA (reference sequence).

At least ten counts were recorded for this clonotype. J is TRBJ2-1 and V is TRBV4-1, with 7 bases fitting TRBD2. With V trimmed by 3 bases and J by 7 bases, 12 bases remained unmatched. CDR3 length: 16 amino acids. Per the germline V gene, CDR1 is MGHRA and CDR2 is YSYEKL. The CDR3, as DNA: TGCGCCAGCAGCCAGCTTACTAGCGCTAGAGGGAATGAGCAGTTCTTC. Translating gives CASSQLTSARGNEQFF.

This clonotype came up a few times. One end of the junction fails to match germline, which may point to a read error. The chain links TRBV28 to TRBJ1-5; tentatively, D is TRBD1 (5 bases). Germline CDR1 and CDR2: MDHEN and SYDVKM. The CDR3 has 15 residues. CDR3 nucleotide sequence: TGTGCCAGCAGTTCGGGGGGAACGAGCAGTCAGCCCCAGCATTTT. Translated: CASSSGGTSSQPQHF.

This clonotype has ten or more counts. CDR3 sequence: CASSLVGGDGGNTEAFF. CDR3 bases: TGTGCCAGCAGTTTGGTTGGCGGAGACGGGGGAAACACTGAAGCTTTCTTT. This chain connects TRBV28 to TRBJ1-1, with D possibly being TRBD1 (5 bases). The germline V gene has CDR1 MDHEN and CDR2 SYDVKM. Trimming shortened V by 3 bases and J by 2 bases, and 19 bases separated the two germline ends. The CDR3 covers 17 residues.

This clonotype was counted between two and nine times. This chain joins TRBV5-6 and TRBJ2-1; TRBD2 is a possible D gene (6 bases). Trimming left V 3 bases short and J 8 bases short, with 12 bases between. The CDR3 spans 13 residues. Germline loops: CDR1 SGHDT, CDR2 YYEEEE. The CDR3 region has the DNA TGTGCCAGCAGCTGGGGGACTGGATATGAGCAGTTCTTC. It yields the protein CASSWGTGYEQFF.

V usage is TRBV28 and J usage is TRBJ2-7, with D tentatively TRBD1 (6 bases). V lost 5 bases and J lost 3, with 17 bases in between. CDR1 and CDR2 from the germline V gene are MDHEN and SYDVKM. This CDR3 has 15 amino acids. CDR3 amino acids: CASSGQKKSNYEQYF. DNA of the CDR3: TGTGCCAGCAGTGGACAGAAAAAATCAAACTACGAGCAGTACTTC.

The DNA for the CDR3 is TGTGCCAGCGGAGGGTCTTTCTACGAGCAGTACTTC. This translates into CASGGSFYEQYF. The chain couples TRBV14 to TRBJ2-7; possible D gene TRBD2, 6 bases. Trimming took 8 bases from V and 3 from J, leaving 11 bases between them. The germline gives CDR1 SGHDN, CDR2 FVKESK. This CDR3 contains 12 residues.

This chain connects TRBV20-1 to TRBJ2-5, with TRBD1 identical over 12 bases. Per germline, CDR1 DFQATT and CDR2 SNEGSKA (reference sequence). This CDR3 is built from 15 residues. J was trimmed by 4 bases and V by 2 bases; bases with no gene match: 5. The CDR3 loop reads CSARYGTGGGETQYF. In DNA form, the CDR3 reads TGCAGTGCTAGATATGGGACAGGGGGCGGAGAGACCCAGTACTTC.

In this sample, this clonotype turned up a few times. This chain connects TRBV2 to TRBJ1-1, with TRBD1 matching 8 bases. The V gene's germline CDR1 is SNHLY and CDR2 FYNNEI. The CDR3 sequence is 15 residues long. V was clipped by 1 base and J by 11 bases; unmatched bases: 12. The CDR3: CASSEGTGTPKGAFF. Written as DNA, the CDR3 is TGTGCCAGCAGTGAAGGGACAGGGACCCCAAAAGGGGCTTTCTTT.

The chain joins TRBV20-1 to TRBJ2-1; D is ambiguous. Trimming pared 3 bases from V and 0 bases from J, leaving 15 bases between. Germline V gene sequence: CDR1 DFQATT, CDR2 SNEGSKA (reference sequence). The CDR3 extends over 16 amino acids. The CDR3 here is CSARDLLRSSYNEQFF. CDR3 coding DNA: TGCAGTGCTAGGGACCTCTTGCGAAGCTCCTACAATGAGCAGTTCTTC.

The CDR3 sequence is CASRGGTGVEQYF. CDR3 in DNA: TGTGCCAGCAGGGGGGGGACAGGGGTCGAGCAGTACTTC. The rearrangement joins TRBV2 to TRBJ2-7, with TRBD1 identical over 10 bases. This CDR3 is built from 13 residues. Germline lookup yields CDR1 SNHLY and CDR2 FYNNEI. Trimming removed 6 bases from V and 6 bases from J; junction bases left unmatched: 5.

The V gene is TRBV6-2 or TRBV6-3, the J gene TRBJ1-2; no reliable D call. Per germline, CDR1 MNHEY and CDR2 SVGEGT. V lost 5 bases and J lost 2, with 15 bases in between. The CDR3 totals 15 residues. Written as DNA, the CDR3 is TGTGCCAGCAGTCTCACCGACGGAGGGAACTATGGCTACACCTTC. It codes for CASSLTDGGNYGYTF.